The 13 T cell receptor beta chains below come from one sample, sequenced in a study of identical twins. TCRdb passed the 5' RACE reads through MiXCR, listing each CDR3 protein once. Altogether 1.5 million to 2 million distinct CDR3 sequences are present, roughly a third being singletons, with the ten largest covering 0.27%. Source material: cord blood. The receptors were sampled from a newborn girl in good health.

This clonotype was seen repeatedly, ten times or more. This chain joins TRBV7-2 and TRBJ2-7, with TRBD2 matching over 10 bases. Trimming took 3 bases from V and 7 from J; bases not matched to a gene: 9. The CDR3 has 15 amino acids. The germline V gene encodes CDR1 SGHTA and CDR2 FQGNSA. Written as DNA, the CDR3 is TGTGCCAGCAGCTTGGCTCTAGCGGGAGTGGGGGAGCAGTACTTC. It yields the protein CASSLALAGVGEQYF.

The rearrangement uses TRBV27 and TRBJ1-2, with TRBD1 as a possible D gene (6 bases). The V and J ends lost 2 bases and 0 bases respectively, with 16 bases between them. This CDR3 region has 17 residues. Germline assignment: CDR1 MNHEY and CDR2 SMNVEV (reference sequence). The CDR3 DNA reads TGTGCCAGCAGTTTAAGGGGGGTGGCGAACACTAACTATGGCTACACCTTC. This codes for CASSLRGVANTNYGYTF.

This clonotype was counted many times. The chain has TRBV10-3 and TRBJ1-6; no definite D call. Germline lookup yields CDR1 ENHRY and CDR2 SYGVKD. Trimming took 0 bases from V and 9 from J, leaving 6 bases between them. There are 13 residues in the CDR3. CDR3 in DNA: TGTGCCATCAGTGAGTCGATGTCTTCACCCCTCCACTTT. This translates into CAISESMSSPLHF.

This clonotype is a singleton in its sample. This chain uses TRBV29-1 with TRBJ2-5, with 7 bases matching TRBD1. V lost 7 bases to trimming and J lost 13 bases; unmatched junction nucleotides: 12. This CDR3 spans 11 amino acids. Germline V gene sequence: CDR1 SQVTM, CDR2 ANQGSEA. The CDR3 loop is CSAGRLDRPYF. The CDR3 DNA reads TGCAGCGCCGGTCGGTTGGACAGGCCGTACTTC.

The rearrangement joins TRBV12-3 or TRBV12-4 to TRBJ2-1; D perhaps matches TRBD2 (5 bases). V dropped 3 bases and J dropped 10 bases, with 10 bases sitting between them. The CDR3 loop spans 12 amino acids. CDR3 nucleotides: TGTGCCAGCAGTTTCGGGGAGTACGAGCAGTTCTTC. It specifies CASSFGEYEQFF.

This clonotype has just a few counts. The rearrangement uses TRBV10-3 and TRBJ1-2; no clear D. CDR1 and CDR2 (germline): ENHRY, SYGVKD. The V end lost 4 bases, the J end lost 3 bases, and 9 bases lay between the germline ends. The CDR3 spans 13 residues. The DNA of the CDR3 is TGTGCCATCAGTGGGATCCTTGACTATGGCTACACCTTC. This gives the protein CAISGILDYGYTF.

The sample holds a few counts of this clonotype. The CDR3 region has the DNA TGTGCCAGCAGGAGCCAGGCATTCTATGGCTACACCTTC. Amino acids: CASRSQAFYGYTF. This chain connects TRBV12-3 or TRBV12-4 to TRBJ1-2; D gene unclear. V shed 6 bases and J shed 4 bases, with 12 bases lying between them. The CDR3 has 13 amino acids.

At least ten counts were recorded for this clonotype. The chain employs TRBV29-1 and TRBJ1-2; D not certain. V was trimmed by 4 bases and J by 7 bases, leaving 16 bases between them. This CDR3 region has 13 residues. The germline V gene encodes CDR1 SQVTM and CDR2 ANQGSEA. CDR3 residues: CSVGFGGMGGYTF. The DNA of the CDR3 is TGCAGCGTTGGGTTCGGAGGAATGGGTGGCTACACCTTC.

This clonotype was counted only a few times. The chain uses TRBV10-3 and TRBJ2-7, with TRBD2 as a possible D gene (7 bases). Between the trimmed V and J ends, which lost 7 bases and 2 bases, there was a span of 12 bases. Germline V CDR1 and CDR2: ENHRY, SYGVKD. The CDR3 runs to 13 residues. The CDR3 is CAIKGGLPYEQYF. The CDR3 DNA reads as TGTGCCATCAAAGGGGGACTACCCTACGAGCAGTACTTC.

This clonotype was counted only a few times. This rearrangement joins TRBV21-1 to TRBJ2-7; the table gives TRBD1 as D, unverified against the DNA. TRBV21-1 is deemed a pseudogene. This CDR3 contains 15 residues. The CDR3 DNA sequence: TGTGCCAGCAGCAAAGTGAAACAGGCTTCCTACGAGCAGTACTTC. It encodes CASSKVKQASYEQYF.

This clonotype came up a few times. V is TRBV6-5 and J is TRBJ1-5; 8 bases fit TRBD1. The V and J ends lost 4 bases and 3 bases, in that order; junction bases with no gene match: 11. CDR1 and CDR2 (germline): MNHEY, SVGAGI. This CDR3 has 17 residues. The CDR3 region has the DNA TGTGCCAGCAGTTCTCTCGACGGGACAGGTTTCAATCAGCCCCAGCATTTT. Protein sequence: CASSSLDGTGFNQPQHF.

This chain connects TRBV9 to TRBJ2-5; 7 nucleotides line up with TRBD2. The CDR3 is 16 amino acids. Germline CDR1 SGDLS, CDR2 YYNGEE. Germline trimming cut 2 bases from V and 1 base from J; bases unmatched to any gene: 8. CDR3 residues: CASSVGASSGQETQYF. In DNA form, the CDR3 reads TGTGCCAGCAGCGTCGGTGCTTCTAGCGGCCAAGAGACCCAGTACTTC.

This chain joins TRBV6-1 and TRBJ1-5, with 7 nucleotides matching TRBD1. V lost 6 bases and J lost 4; bases outside the gene matches: 9. The germline CDR1 and CDR2 sequences are MNHNS and SASEGT. The CDR3 runs 15 residues. The CDR3 reads CASSLTGVANQPQHF. The CDR3, as DNA: TGTGCCAGCAGCCTTACAGGGGTCGCTAATCAGCCCCAGCATTTT.